Listed below are T cell receptor beta chains from one sample, sequenced in a study of blood T cell repertoires in COVID-19. Data came from immunoSEQ multiplex PCR; TCRdb stores just in-frame clones and leaves some out. The sample shows more than 75,000 clones, about 89% of them seen only once. The sequenced sample consisted of peripheral blood. These receptors all stem from a man aged 45-60 years with COVID-19, enrolled during active disease. Both conserved end residues are part of each CDR3. The order of the fields is clone size, J gene, V gene, D gene, CDR3 DNA, CDR3 protein. D genes are given only for firm matches. Only part of the rows carry a size: once, few, many, or a class if the clone is expanded.

clone size: -; J gene: TRBJ2-3; V gene: TRBV25-1; D gene: TRBD2; CDR3 DNA: TGTGCCAGCAGTGAATACGATAGCGGGGGAGGTGATACGCAGTATTTT; CDR3 protein: CASSEYDSGGGDTQYF
clone size: once; J gene: TRBJ1-2; V gene: TRBV2; D gene: -; CDR3 DNA: TGTGCCAGCAGTGACACAGGGCTGGGCTATGGCTACACCTTC; CDR3 protein: CASSDTGLGYGYTF
clone size: -; J gene: TRBJ1-4; V gene: TRBV30; D gene: TRBD1; CDR3 DNA: TGTGCCTGGAGTCGAAGGACAGGGGATGGAAAACTGTTTTTT; CDR3 protein: CAWSRRTGDGKLFF
clone size: -; J gene: TRBJ1-5; V gene: TRBV4-2; D gene: -; CDR3 DNA: TGTGCCAGCAGCCAAGTAAGACATGATCAGCCCCAGCATTTT; CDR3 protein: CASSQVRHDQPQHF
clone size: -; J gene: TRBJ2-7; V gene: TRBV7-2; D gene: TRBD2; CDR3 DNA: TGTGCCAGCAGCCATTCTAGCGGGGCGGTCTCCTACGAGCAGTACTTC; CDR3 protein: CASSHSSGAVSYEQYF
clone size: -; J gene: TRBJ2-4; V gene: TRBV2; D gene: TRBD1; CDR3 DNA: TGTGCCAGCAGCCAAGGACAGGGAGTCAACATTCAGTACTTC; CDR3 protein: CASSQGQGVNIQYF
clone size: -; J gene: TRBJ2-2; V gene: TRBV7-8; D gene: -; CDR3 DNA: TGTGCCAGCAGCCGTTCGGCGGCCGGGGAGCTGTTTTTT; CDR3 protein: CASSRSAAGELFF
clone size: -; J gene: TRBJ2-7; V gene: TRBV7-2; D gene: -; CDR3 DNA: TGTGCCAGCAGCGACCAGGGGTCCTACGAGCAGTACTTC; CDR3 protein: CASSDQGSYEQYF
clone size: -; J gene: TRBJ2-3; V gene: TRBV2; D gene: TRBD1; CDR3 DNA: TGTGCCAGCAGTGGCAGGGGGCGGGCAGATACGCAGTATTTT; CDR3 protein: CASSGRGRADTQYF
clone size: -; J gene: TRBJ2-1; V gene: TRBV4-2; D gene: TRBD2; CDR3 DNA: TGTGCCAGCAGCCAACGGGGGGGCCAGACTTACAATGAGCAGTTCTTC; CDR3 protein: CASSQRGGQTYNEQFF
clone size: once; J gene: TRBJ2-7; V gene: TRBV4-3; D gene: -; CDR3 DNA: TGCGCCAGCAGCCAAGATGGCGGAATACCCTACGAGCAGTACTTC; CDR3 protein: CASSQDGGIPYEQYF
clone size: once; J gene: TRBJ1-1; V gene: TRBV19; D gene: -; CDR3 DNA: -; CDR3 protein: CASSFGTGSSRFF
clone size: -; J gene: TRBJ2-1; V gene: TRBV5-1; D gene: -; CDR3 DNA: TGCGCCAGCAGCTTGACAGGGTTTAAGGACAATGAGCAGTTCTTC; CDR3 protein: CASSLTGFKDNEQFF
clone size: once; J gene: TRBJ1-2; V gene: TRBV28; D gene: -; CDR3 DNA: TGTGCCAGCAGCTCGGACAGTAAGGGCTACACCTTC; CDR3 protein: CASSSDSKGYTF
clone size: -; J gene: TRBJ1-5; V gene: TRBV30; D gene: TRBD1; CDR3 DNA: TGTGCCTGGAGCCGACCGGGACAGAGAAATCAGCCCCAGCATTTT; CDR3 protein: CAWSRPGQRNQPQHF
clone size: -; J gene: TRBJ2-7; V gene: TRBV3-1/TRBV3-2; D gene: TRBD2; CDR3 DNA: TGTGCCAGCAGCCAAACCGGGACTAGCTTGAACGAGCAGTACTTC; CDR3 protein: CASSQTGTSLNEQYF
clone size: -; J gene: TRBJ2-2; V gene: TRBV7-8; D gene: -; CDR3 DNA: TGTGCCAGCAGCTTAGTGTTGAGCGGATACGACACCGGGGAGCTGTTTTTT; CDR3 protein: CASSLVLSGYDTGELFF
clone size: -; J gene: TRBJ2-2; V gene: TRBV11-3; D gene: -; CDR3 DNA: TGTGCCAGCAGCTTAGATGGTACAGGGGGGGCCGGGGAGCTGTTTTTT; CDR3 protein: CASSLDGTGGAGELFF
clone size: -; J gene: TRBJ2-5; V gene: TRBV5-4; D gene: -; CDR3 DNA: TGTGCCAGCAGCTTGGTGGGGGCGGAGAACCAAGAGACCCAGTACTTC; CDR3 protein: CASSLVGAENQETQYF
clone size: -; J gene: TRBJ1-5; V gene: TRBV6-2/TRBV6-3; D gene: TRBD1; CDR3 DNA: TGTGCCAGCAGCCGAAGTGCGACAGGGGGGAGGCAGCCCCAGCATTTT; CDR3 protein: CASSRSATGGRQPQHF
clone size: -; J gene: TRBJ1-6; V gene: TRBV6-1; D gene: -; CDR3 DNA: TGTGCCAGCAGTGAAGAACTCGGGGTCTTCTATAATTCACCCCTCCACTTT; CDR3 protein: CASSEELGVFYNSPLHF
clone size: -; J gene: TRBJ2-2; V gene: TRBV27; D gene: TRBD2; CDR3 DNA: TGTGCCAGCAGTTTTGGACTAGCGGGGGTGAACACCGGGGAGCTGTTTTTT; CDR3 protein: CASSFGLAGVNTGELFF
clone size: -; J gene: TRBJ1-2; V gene: TRBV9; D gene: TRBD1; CDR3 DNA: TGTGCCAGCAGCTCCCACCGGGACAGGGTAGACGTTTCTAGGGGCTACACCTTC; CDR3 protein: CASSSHRDRVDVSRGYTF
clone size: -; J gene: TRBJ1-6; V gene: TRBV30; D gene: -; CDR3 DNA: TGTGCCTGGAACCTCAGAAGCTCCTATAATTCACCCCTCCACTTT; CDR3 protein: CAWNLRSSYNSPLHF
clone size: -; J gene: TRBJ1-4; V gene: TRBV30; D gene: -; CDR3 DNA: TGTGCCTGGAGTGTTACCGGTTATAATGAAAAACTGTTTTTT; CDR3 protein: CAWSVTGYNEKLFF
clone size: -; J gene: TRBJ1-2; V gene: TRBV4-1; D gene: -; CDR3 DNA: TGCGCCAGCAGCCAAGCCCTTCACCGGGGGAATGGGGCGTGGGACTATGGCTACACCTTC; CDR3 protein: CASSQALHRGNGAWDYGYTF
clone size: once; J gene: TRBJ1-2; V gene: TRBV4-2; D gene: -; CDR3 DNA: TGTGCCAGCAGCCAAGATATCATGGGGGCGGACTATGGCTACACCTTC; CDR3 protein: CASSQDIMGADYGYTF
clone size: -; J gene: TRBJ1-1; V gene: TRBV28; D gene: -; CDR3 DNA: TGTGCCAGCAGTTTAACAGGGATAGGGAAAGCTTTCTTT; CDR3 protein: CASSLTGIGKAFF
clone size: few; J gene: TRBJ1-5; V gene: TRBV9; D gene: TRBD1; CDR3 DNA: TGTGCCAGCAGCAAGACAGGGGCCGTCAATCAGCCCCAGCATTTT; CDR3 protein: CASSKTGAVNQPQHF
clone size: -; J gene: TRBJ1-2; V gene: TRBV19; D gene: -; CDR3 DNA: TGTGCCAGTAGTACAGGGGTTTCTAACTATGGCTACACCTTC; CDR3 protein: CASSTGVSNYGYTF
clone size: -; J gene: TRBJ2-2; V gene: TRBV5-5; D gene: -; CDR3 DNA: TGTGCCAGCAGGGAGGGAACATTCGGGGAGCTGTTTTTT; CDR3 protein: CASREGTFGELFF
clone size: once; J gene: TRBJ1-2; V gene: TRBV5-4; D gene: -; CDR3 DNA: TGTGCCAGCAGCTTGTCGCCGGGAGTCTATGGCTACACCTTC; CDR3 protein: CASSLSPGVYGYTF
clone size: -; J gene: TRBJ2-1; V gene: TRBV9; D gene: TRBD1; CDR3 DNA: TGTGCCAGCAGCCCTTCCGGGACAGGGATAGGGGAGCAGTTCTTC; CDR3 protein: CASSPSGTGIGEQFF
clone size: -; J gene: TRBJ1-5; V gene: TRBV10-2; D gene: -; CDR3 DNA: TGCGCCAGCAGCCAGGGGAGTAGTCAGCCCCAGCATTTT; CDR3 protein: CASSQGSSQPQHF
clone size: once; J gene: TRBJ2-7; V gene: TRBV24-1; D gene: -; CDR3 DNA: TGTGCCACCGCCCAGTCCTACGAGCAGTACTTC; CDR3 protein: CATAQSYEQYF
clone size: -; J gene: TRBJ2-1; V gene: TRBV9; D gene: -; CDR3 DNA: TGTGCCAGCAGCCCCTCAGACAGGCCCAATGAGCAGTTCTTC; CDR3 protein: CASSPSDRPNEQFF
clone size: -; J gene: TRBJ2-7; V gene: TRBV7-2; D gene: TRBD2; CDR3 DNA: TGTGCCAGCAGCAACGCGGGACTAGCAGCCTACGAGCAGTACTTC; CDR3 protein: CASSNAGLAAYEQYF
clone size: once; J gene: TRBJ2-1; V gene: TRBV5-1; D gene: -; CDR3 DNA: TGCGCCAGCAGCTTGGGTCCCGAAGGGAGCGAGCAGTTCTTC; CDR3 protein: CASSLGPEGSEQFF
clone size: -; J gene: TRBJ1-6; V gene: TRBV4-2; D gene: -; CDR3 DNA: TGTGCCAGCAGCCAAGATCAGGACTATTATTCACCCCTCCACTTT; CDR3 protein: CASSQDQDYYSPLHF
clone size: -; J gene: TRBJ1-4; V gene: TRBV7-9; D gene: -; CDR3 DNA: TGTGCCAGCAGCTATTCAGTGTCTAATGAAAAACTGTTTTTT; CDR3 protein: CASSYSVSNEKLFF
clone size: -; J gene: TRBJ1-3; V gene: TRBV3-1/TRBV3-2; D gene: -; CDR3 DNA: TGTGCCAGCAGCCCCGGACAGAGAAACACCATATATTTT; CDR3 protein: CASSPGQRNTIYF
clone size: -; J gene: TRBJ2-7; V gene: TRBV3-1/TRBV3-2; D gene: TRBD1; CDR3 DNA: TGTGCCAGCAGCCAGGGGACAGGTCCAACCTACGAGCAGTACTTC; CDR3 protein: CASSQGTGPTYEQYF
clone size: -; J gene: TRBJ2-3; V gene: TRBV19; D gene: TRBD2; CDR3 DNA: TGTGCCAGTATAGGCGGCGGGGGGGCGACAGATACGCAGTATTTT; CDR3 protein: CASIGGGGATDTQYF
clone size: -; J gene: TRBJ1-2; V gene: TRBV5-4; D gene: -; CDR3 DNA: TGTGCCAGCAAAAAAACAGACGGAGGCTATGGCTACACCTTC; CDR3 protein: CASKKTDGGYGYTF
clone size: -; J gene: TRBJ1-1; V gene: TRBV7-2; D gene: -; CDR3 DNA: TGTGCCAGCAGCCAGACAGTTTGGGACACTGAAGCTTTCTTT; CDR3 protein: CASSQTVWDTEAFF
clone size: -; J gene: TRBJ1-2; V gene: TRBV30; D gene: -; CDR3 DNA: TGTGCCTGGAGTGCGACAGGATCTAACTATGGCTACACCTTC; CDR3 protein: CAWSATGSNYGYTF
clone size: -; J gene: TRBJ1-5; V gene: TRBV7-2; D gene: -; CDR3 DNA: TGTGCCAGCAGCCAGACAGCCGTTGGCAATCAGCCCCAGCATTTT; CDR3 protein: CASSQTAVGNQPQHF
clone size: -; J gene: TRBJ2-5; V gene: TRBV5-4; D gene: TRBD1; CDR3 DNA: TGTGCCAGCAGCGCCACCGGGACAGGGGTGTGGGAGACCCAGTACTTC; CDR3 protein: CASSATGTGVWETQYF